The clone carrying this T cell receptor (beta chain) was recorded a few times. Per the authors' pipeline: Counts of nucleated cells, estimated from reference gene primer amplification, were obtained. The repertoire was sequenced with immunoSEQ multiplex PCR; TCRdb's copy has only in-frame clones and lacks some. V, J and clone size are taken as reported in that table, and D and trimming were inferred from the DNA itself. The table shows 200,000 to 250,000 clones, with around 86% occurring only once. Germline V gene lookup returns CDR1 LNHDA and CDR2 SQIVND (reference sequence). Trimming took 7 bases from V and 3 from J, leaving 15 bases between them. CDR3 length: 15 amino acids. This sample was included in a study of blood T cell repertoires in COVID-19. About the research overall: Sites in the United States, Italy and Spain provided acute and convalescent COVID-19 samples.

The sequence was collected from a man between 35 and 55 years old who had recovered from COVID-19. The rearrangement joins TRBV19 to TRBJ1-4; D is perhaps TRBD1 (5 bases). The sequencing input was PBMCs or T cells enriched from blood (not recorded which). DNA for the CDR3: TGTGCCAGTACCCAGCAGGGCGTAGCTAATGAAAAACTGTTTTTT. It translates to CASTQQGVANEKLFF.